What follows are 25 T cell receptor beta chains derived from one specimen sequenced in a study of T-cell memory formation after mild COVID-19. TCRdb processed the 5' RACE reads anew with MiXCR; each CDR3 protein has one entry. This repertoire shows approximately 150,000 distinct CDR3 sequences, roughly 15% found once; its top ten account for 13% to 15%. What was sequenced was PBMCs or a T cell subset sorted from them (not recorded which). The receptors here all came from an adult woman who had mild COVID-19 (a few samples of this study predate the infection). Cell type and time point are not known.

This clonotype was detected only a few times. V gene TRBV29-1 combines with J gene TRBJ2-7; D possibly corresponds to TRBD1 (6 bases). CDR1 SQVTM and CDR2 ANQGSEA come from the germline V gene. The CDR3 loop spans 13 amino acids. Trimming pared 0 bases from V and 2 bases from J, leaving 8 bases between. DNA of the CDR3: TGCAGCGTTGAAGAACAGGGAGCCTACGAGCAGTACTTC. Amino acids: CSVEEQGAYEQYF.

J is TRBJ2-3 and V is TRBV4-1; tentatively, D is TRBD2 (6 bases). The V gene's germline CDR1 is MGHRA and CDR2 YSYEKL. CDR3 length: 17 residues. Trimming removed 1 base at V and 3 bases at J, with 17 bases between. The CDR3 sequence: CASSQAPGTLATDTQYF. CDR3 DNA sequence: TGCGCCAGCAGCCAAGCTCCCGGGACTCTGGCAACAGATACGCAGTATTTT.

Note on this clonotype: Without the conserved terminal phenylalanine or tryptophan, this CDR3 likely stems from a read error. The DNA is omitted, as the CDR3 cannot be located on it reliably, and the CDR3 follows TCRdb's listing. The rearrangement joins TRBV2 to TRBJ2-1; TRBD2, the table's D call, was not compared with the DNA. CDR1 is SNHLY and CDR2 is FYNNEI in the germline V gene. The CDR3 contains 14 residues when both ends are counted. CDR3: CASSDLEGLARGGL.

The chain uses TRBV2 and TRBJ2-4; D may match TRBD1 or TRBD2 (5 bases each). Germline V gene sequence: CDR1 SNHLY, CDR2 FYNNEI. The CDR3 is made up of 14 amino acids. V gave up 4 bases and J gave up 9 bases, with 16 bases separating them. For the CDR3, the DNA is TGTGCCAGCAGTGGTCGGTTCAAGGGGACCATTCAGTACTTC. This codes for CASSGRFKGTIQYF.

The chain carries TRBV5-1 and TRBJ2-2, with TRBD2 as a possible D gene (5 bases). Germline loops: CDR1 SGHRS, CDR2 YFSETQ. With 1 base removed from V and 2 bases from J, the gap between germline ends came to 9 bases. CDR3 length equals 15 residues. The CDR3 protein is CASSLRSGNTGELFF. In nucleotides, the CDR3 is TGCGCCAGCAGCTTGAGGTCGGGAAACACCGGGGAGCTGTTTTTT.

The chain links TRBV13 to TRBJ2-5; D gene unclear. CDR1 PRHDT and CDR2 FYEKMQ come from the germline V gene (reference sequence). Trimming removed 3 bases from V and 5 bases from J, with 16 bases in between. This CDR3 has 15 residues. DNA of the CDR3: TGTGCCAGCAGCTTGACCGGGCCCGCGGAGGAGACCCAGTACTTC. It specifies CASSLTGPAEETQYF.

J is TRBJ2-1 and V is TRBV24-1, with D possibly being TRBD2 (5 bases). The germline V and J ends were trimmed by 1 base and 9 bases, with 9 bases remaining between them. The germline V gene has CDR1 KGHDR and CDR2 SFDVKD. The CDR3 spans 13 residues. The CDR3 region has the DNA TGTGCCACCAGTGATTTACGGGAAGGTGAGCAGTTCTTC. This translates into CATSDLREGEQFF.

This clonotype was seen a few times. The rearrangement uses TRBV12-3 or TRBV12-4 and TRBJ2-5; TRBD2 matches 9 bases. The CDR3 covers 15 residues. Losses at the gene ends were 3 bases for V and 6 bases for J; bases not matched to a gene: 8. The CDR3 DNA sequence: TGTGCCAGCAGTTTCCAAGCGGGGGGCCCCCAGACCCAGTACTTC. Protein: CASSFQAGGPQTQYF.

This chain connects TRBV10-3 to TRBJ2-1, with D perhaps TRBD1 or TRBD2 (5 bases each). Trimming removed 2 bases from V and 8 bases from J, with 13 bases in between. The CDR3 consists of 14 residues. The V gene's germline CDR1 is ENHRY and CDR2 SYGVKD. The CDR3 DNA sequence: TGTGCCATCAGTGAGACCCAGGGTAGCGATGAGCAGTTCTTC. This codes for CAISETQGSDEQFF.

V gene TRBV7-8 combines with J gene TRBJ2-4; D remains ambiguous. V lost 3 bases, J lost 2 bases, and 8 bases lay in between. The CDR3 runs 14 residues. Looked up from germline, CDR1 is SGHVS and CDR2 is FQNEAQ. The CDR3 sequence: CASSFPGSKNIQYF. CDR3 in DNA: TGTGCCAGCAGCTTCCCAGGATCCAAAAACATTCAGTACTTC.

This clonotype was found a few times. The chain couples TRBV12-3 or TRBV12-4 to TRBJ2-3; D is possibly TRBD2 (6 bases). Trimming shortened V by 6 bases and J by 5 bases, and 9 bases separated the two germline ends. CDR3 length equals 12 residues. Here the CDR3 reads CASRREVDTQYF. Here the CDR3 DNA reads TGTGCCAGCAGGAGGGAGGTAGATACGCAGTATTTT.

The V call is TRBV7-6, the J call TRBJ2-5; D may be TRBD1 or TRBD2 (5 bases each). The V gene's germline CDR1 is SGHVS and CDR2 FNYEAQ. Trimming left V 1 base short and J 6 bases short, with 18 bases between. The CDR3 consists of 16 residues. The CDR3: CASSLGSRREGQTQYF. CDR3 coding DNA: TGTGCCAGCAGCTTAGGAAGCAGAAGAGAGGGGCAGACCCAGTACTTC.

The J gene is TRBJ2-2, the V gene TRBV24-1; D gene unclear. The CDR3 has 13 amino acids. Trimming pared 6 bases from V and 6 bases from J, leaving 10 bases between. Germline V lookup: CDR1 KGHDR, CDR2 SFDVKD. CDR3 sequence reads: CATSTEFSGELFF. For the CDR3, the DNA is TGTGCCACCAGTACTGAGTTTTCCGGGGAGCTGTTTTTT.

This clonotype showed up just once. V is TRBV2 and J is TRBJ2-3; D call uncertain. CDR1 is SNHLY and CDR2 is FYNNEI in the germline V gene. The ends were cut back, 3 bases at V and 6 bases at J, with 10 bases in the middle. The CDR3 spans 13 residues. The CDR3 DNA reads TGTGCCAGCAGTGAGTTGGGATGGGATACGCAGTATTTT. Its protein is CASSELGWDTQYF.

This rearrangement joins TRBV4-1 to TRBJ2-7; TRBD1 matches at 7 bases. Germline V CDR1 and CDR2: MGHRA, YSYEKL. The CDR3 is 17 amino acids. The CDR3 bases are TGCGACAGAAGCCAACTATCAACCGGGACAGACCCCTACGAGCAGTACTTC. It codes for CDRSQLSTGTDPYEQYF.

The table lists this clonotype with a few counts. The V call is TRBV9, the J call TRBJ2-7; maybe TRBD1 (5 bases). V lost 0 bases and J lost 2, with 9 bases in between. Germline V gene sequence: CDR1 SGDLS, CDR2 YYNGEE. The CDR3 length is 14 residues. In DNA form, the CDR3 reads TGTGCCAGCAGCGTAGGTGACAGTACCTACGAGCAGTACTTC. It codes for CASSVGDSTYEQYF. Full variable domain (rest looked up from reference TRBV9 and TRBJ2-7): DSGVTQTPKHLITATGQRVTLRCSPRSGDLSVYWYQQSLDQGLQFLIQYYNGEERAKGNILERFSAQQFPDLHSELNLSSLELGDSALYFCASSVGDSTYEQYFGPGTRLTVT.

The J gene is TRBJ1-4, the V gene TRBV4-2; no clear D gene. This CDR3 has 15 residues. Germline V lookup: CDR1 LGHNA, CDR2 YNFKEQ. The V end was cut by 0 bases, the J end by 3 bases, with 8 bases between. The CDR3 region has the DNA TGTGCCAGCAGCCAAGAGGACCGATCTAATGAAAAACTGTTTTTT. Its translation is CASSQEDRSNEKLFF.

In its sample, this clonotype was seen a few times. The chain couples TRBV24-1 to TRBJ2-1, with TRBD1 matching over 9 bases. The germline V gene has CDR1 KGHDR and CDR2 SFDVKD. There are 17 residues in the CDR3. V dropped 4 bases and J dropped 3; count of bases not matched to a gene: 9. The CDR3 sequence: CATSDNRGLTSYNEQFF. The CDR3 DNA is TGTGCCACCAGTGACAACAGGGGGCTGACTAGCTACAATGAGCAGTTCTTC.

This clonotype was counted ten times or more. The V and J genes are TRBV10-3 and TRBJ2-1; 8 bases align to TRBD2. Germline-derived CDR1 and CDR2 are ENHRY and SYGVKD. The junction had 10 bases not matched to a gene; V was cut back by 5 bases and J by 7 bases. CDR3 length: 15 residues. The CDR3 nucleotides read TGTGCCATCAGTCTACAGAGCGGGGGTTCAAATGAGCAGTTCTTC. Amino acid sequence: CAISLQSGGSNEQFF.

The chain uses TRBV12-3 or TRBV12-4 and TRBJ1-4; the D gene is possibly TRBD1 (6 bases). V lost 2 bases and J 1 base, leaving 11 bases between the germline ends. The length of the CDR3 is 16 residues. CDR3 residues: CASSLFQGITNEKLFF. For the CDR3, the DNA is TGTGCCAGCAGTTTATTCCAGGGGATAACTAATGAAAAACTGTTTTTT.

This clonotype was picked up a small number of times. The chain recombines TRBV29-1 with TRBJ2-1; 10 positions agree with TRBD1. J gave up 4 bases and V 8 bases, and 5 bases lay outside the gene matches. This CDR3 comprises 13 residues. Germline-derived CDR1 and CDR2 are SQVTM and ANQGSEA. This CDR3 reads CSFRDRGYNEQFF. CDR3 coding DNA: TGCAGCTTCCGGGACAGGGGATACAATGAGCAGTTCTTC.

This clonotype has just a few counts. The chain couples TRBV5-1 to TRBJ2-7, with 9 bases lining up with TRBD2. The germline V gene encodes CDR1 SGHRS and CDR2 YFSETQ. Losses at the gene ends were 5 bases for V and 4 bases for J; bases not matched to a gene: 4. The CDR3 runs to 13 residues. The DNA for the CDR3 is TGCGCCAGCAGAGCTAGCGGGGAGTACGAGCAGTACTTC. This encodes CASRASGEYEQYF.

In DNA, the CDR3 is TGTGCCACCAGTGATTTTCGTTGGGATGAGCAGTTCTTC. Its translation is CATSDFRWDEQFF. The rearrangement uses TRBV24-1 and TRBJ2-1; D remains unclear. V dropped 1 base and J dropped 8 bases, with 8 bases sitting between them. The V gene's germline CDR1 is KGHDR and CDR2 SFDVKD. This CDR3 comprises 13 residues.

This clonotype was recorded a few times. The CDR3 sequence: CASSLGTGYSNQPQHF. The CDR3 DNA reads TGTGCCAGCAGTTTAGGGACAGGGTATAGCAATCAGCCCCAGCATTTT. The chain uses TRBV12-3 or TRBV12-4 and TRBJ1-5, with 8 positions matching TRBD1. The CDR3 has 16 amino acids. The V and J ends lost 1 base and 0 bases, in that order; junction bases with no gene match: 2.

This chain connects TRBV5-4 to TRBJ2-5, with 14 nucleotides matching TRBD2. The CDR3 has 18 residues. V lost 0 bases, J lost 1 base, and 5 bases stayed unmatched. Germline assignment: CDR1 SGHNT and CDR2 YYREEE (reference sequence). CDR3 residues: CASSLGLAGGPFQETQYF. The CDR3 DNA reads TGTGCCAGCAGCTTGGGACTAGCGGGAGGGCCGTTCCAAGAGACCCAGTACTTC.